This record concerns one TCR beta chain sequence. Its antigen is as yet unknown. The germline V gene encodes CDR1 MNHNS and CDR2 SASEGT. Trimming pared 6 bases from V and 0 bases from J, leaving 11 bases between. The length of the CDR3 is 14 residues. This record belongs to a study of cytomegalovirus exposure and HLA in healthy donors. Study overall: Among around 200 million T cells, an earlier analysis found 90 million to 130 million unique TCR beta sequences.

Study findings and constraints: A missense variant in DCLRE1C was later tied to TCR beta V- and J-gene trimming. In a later analysis, donors in an Asian-associated ancestry cluster reportedly had fewer N-insertions in productive TCRs than the cohort mean.

60 Vbeta and 13 Jbeta primers were used in PCR. Measured with immunoSEQ multiplex PCR; TCRdb has only the in-frame clones, and not every one. The sample contains 150,000 to 200,000 clones, around 75% of which appear only once. Donors were ostensibly healthy at sampling, although undocumented immune exposures were probable. The clonotype comes from a female donor in good health and CMV-seronegative. The specimen sequenced was PBMCs. The gene calls are TRBV6-1 and TRBJ1-1; D is unresolved. CDR3 protein: CASSPHQVNTEAFF. The CDR3 DNA reads as TGTGCCAGCAGCCCACACCAAGTGAACACTGAAGCTTTCTTT.